This is a list of T cell receptor beta chains from one sample in a study of T cell responses to AZD1222 COVID-19 vaccine. Libraries were prepared by immunoSEQ multiplex PCR; TCRdb keeps only in-frame clonotypes and omits some of them. The sample lists around 140,000 clones, 75% to 85% occurring once. Sequences were derived from peripheral blood, sampled 28 days after the second dose of the MenACWY control vaccine. The receptors were sampled from an adult who received the MenACWY meningococcal vaccine as a control. Both conserved end residues are part of each CDR3. Fields, in order: V gene, J gene, CDR3 protein.

v_gene: TRBV5-1
j_gene: TRBJ2-5
CDR3aa: CASSFASAGVGTGETQYF

v_gene: TRBV9
j_gene: TRBJ1-1
CDR3aa: CASSVGSRENTEAFF

v_gene: TRBV11-2
j_gene: TRBJ2-3
CDR3aa: CASSLVGGVGTDTQYF

v_gene: TRBV6-5
j_gene: TRBJ1-6
CDR3aa: CASSYSRTAYNSPLHF

v_gene: TRBV6-5
j_gene: TRBJ1-2
CDR3aa: CATRQGSYGYTF

v_gene: TRBV19
j_gene: TRBJ2-2
CDR3aa: CASSITTRNTGELFF

v_gene: TRBV4-1
j_gene: TRBJ2-3
CDR3aa: CASSQVPGGADTQYF

v_gene: TRBV19
j_gene: TRBJ1-1
CDR3aa: CASSVWRGSGAEEAFF

v_gene: TRBV6-5
j_gene: TRBJ1-2
CDR3aa: CASAFSYGYTF

v_gene: TRBV28
j_gene: TRBJ1-4
CDR3aa: CASSLGEQRFATNEKLFF

v_gene: TRBV2
j_gene: TRBJ2-1
CDR3aa: CALEGEGQGGNEQFF

v_gene: TRBV6-5
j_gene: TRBJ2-1
CDR3aa: CASSSFSGSHNEQFF

v_gene: TRBV19
j_gene: TRBJ2-5
CDR3aa: CASSTNSRSRETQYF

v_gene: TRBV15
j_gene: TRBJ1-5
CDR3aa: CATSSWGVEGNQPQHF

v_gene: TRBV7-6
j_gene: TRBJ1-2
CDR3aa: CASSLVQGNYGYTF

v_gene: TRBV27
j_gene: TRBJ2-7
CDR3aa: CASSLSGSNPYEQYF